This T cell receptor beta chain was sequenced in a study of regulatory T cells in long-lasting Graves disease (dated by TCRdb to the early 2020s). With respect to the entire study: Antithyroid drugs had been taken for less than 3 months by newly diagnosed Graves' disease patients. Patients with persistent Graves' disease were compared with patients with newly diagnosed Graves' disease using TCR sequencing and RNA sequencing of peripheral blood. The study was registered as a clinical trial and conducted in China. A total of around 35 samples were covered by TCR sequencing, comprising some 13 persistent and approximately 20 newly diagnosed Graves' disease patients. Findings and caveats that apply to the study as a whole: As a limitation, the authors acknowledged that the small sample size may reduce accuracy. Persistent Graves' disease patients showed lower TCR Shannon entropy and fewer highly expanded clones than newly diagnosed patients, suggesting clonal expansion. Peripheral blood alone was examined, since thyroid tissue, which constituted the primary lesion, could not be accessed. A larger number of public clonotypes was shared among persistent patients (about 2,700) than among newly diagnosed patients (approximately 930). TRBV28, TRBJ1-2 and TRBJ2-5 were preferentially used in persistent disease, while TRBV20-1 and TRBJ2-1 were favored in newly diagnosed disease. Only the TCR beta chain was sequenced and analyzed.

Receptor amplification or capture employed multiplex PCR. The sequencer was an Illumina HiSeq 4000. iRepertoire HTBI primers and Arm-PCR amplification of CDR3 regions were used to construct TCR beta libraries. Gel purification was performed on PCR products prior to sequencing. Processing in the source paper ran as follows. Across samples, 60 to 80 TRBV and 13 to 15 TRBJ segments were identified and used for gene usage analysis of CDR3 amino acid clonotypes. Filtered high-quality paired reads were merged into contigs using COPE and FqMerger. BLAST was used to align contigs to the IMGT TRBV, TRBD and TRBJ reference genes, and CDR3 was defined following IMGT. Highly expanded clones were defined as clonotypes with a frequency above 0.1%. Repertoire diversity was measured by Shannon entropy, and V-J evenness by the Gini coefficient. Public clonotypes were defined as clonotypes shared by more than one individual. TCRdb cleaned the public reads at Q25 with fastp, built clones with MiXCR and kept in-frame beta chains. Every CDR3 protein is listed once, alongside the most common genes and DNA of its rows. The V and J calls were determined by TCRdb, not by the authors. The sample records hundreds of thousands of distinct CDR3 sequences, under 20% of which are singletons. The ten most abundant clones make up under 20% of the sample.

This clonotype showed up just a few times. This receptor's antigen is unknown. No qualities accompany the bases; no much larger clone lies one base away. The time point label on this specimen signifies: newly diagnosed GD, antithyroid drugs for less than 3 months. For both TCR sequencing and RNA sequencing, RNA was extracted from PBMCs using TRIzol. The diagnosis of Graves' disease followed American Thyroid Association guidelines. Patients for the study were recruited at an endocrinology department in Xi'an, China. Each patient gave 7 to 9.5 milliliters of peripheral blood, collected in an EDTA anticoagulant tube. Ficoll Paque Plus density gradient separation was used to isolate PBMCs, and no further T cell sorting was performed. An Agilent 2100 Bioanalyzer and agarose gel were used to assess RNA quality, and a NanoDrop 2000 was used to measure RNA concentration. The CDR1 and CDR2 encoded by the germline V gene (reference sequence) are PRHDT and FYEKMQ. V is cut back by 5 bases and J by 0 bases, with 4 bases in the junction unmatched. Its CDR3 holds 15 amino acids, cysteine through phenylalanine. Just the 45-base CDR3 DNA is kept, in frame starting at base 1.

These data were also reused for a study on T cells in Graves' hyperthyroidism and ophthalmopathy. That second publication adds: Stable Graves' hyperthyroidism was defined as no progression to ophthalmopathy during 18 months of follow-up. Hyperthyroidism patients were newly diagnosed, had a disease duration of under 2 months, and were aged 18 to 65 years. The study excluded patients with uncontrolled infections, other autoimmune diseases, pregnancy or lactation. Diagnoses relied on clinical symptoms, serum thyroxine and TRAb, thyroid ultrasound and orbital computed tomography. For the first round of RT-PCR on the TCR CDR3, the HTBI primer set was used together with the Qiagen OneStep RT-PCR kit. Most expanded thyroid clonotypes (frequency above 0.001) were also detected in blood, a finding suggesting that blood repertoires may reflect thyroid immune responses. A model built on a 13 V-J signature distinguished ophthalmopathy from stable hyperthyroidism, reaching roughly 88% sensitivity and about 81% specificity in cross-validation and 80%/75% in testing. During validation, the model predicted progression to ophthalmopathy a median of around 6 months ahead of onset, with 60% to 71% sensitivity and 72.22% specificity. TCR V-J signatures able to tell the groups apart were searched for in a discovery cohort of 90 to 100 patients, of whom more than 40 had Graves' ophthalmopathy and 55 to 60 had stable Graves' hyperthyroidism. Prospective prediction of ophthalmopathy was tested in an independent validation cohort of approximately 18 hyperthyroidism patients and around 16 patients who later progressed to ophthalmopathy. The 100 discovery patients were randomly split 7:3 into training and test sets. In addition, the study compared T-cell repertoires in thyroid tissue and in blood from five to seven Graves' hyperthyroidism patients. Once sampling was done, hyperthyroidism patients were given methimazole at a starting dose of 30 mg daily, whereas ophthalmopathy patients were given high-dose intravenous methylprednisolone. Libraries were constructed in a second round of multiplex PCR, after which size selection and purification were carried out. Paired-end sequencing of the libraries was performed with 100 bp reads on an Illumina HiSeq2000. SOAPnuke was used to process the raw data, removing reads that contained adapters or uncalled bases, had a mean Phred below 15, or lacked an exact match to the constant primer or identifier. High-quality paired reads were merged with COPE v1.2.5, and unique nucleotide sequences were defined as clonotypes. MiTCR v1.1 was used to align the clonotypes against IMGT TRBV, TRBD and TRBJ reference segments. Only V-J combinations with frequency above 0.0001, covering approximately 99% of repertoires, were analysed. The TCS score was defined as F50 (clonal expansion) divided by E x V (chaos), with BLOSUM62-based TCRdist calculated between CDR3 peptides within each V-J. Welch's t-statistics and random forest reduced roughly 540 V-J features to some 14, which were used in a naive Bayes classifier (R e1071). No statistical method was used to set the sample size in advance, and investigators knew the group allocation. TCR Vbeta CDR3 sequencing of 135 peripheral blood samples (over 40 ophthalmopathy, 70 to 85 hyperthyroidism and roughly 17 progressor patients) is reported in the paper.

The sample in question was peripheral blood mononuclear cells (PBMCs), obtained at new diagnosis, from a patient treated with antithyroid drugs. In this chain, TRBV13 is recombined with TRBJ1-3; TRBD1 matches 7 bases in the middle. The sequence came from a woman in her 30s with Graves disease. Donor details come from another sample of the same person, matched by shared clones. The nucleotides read TGTGCCAGCAGCAAGGGACAGAGCTCTGGAAACACCATATATTTT. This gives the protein CASSKGQSSGNTIYF.